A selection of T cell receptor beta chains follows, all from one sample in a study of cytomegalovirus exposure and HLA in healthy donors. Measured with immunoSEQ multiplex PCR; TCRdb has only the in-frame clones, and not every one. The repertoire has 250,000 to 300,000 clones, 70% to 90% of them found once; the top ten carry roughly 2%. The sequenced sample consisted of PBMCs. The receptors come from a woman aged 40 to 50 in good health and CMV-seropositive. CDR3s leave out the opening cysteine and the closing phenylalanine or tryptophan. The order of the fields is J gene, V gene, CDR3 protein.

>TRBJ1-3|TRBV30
AWSSGLYSGNTIY
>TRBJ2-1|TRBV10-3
AISMGLAGVGSYNEQF
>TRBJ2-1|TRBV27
ASSLSSSGRSHEQF
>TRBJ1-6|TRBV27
ASSSGRESPLH
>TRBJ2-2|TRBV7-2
ASSTHSGRATGELF
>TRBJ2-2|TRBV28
ASSLFGQGLAGELF
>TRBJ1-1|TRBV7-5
VRSLPGQNTEAF
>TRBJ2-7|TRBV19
ASSIGLHLSYEQY
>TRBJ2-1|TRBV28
ASGTRGNTGGGF
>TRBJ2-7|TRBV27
ASSSRDYHSYEQY
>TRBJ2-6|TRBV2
ASSFPGTGIAGANGLT
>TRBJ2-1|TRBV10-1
ASSDKADLVLEQF